The 17 T cell receptor beta chains given below trace back to one sample, sequenced in a study of CD8 T cells in ankylosing spondylitis. Points from the study as a whole: Apparently characteristic of ankylosing spondylitis blood was a TCR beta motif (about eight highly homologous variants).

Which antigens these TCRs recognize remains unknown. One entry per CDR3 protein, called by TCRdb with MiXCR from the 5' RACE reads. The data hold hundreds of thousands of distinct CDR3 sequences, with approximately 12% observed a single time. Sample: blood, either unsorted or a sorted T cell fraction (not recorded which). The receptors derive from a male donor with ankylosing spondylitis.

This rearrangement joins TRBV15 to TRBJ1-2, with TRBD1 matching 9 bases. Germline V gene sequence: CDR1 LNHNV, CDR2 YYDKDF (reference sequence). The V and J ends lost 3 bases and 7 bases, in that order; junction bases with no gene match: 6. There are 14 residues in the CDR3. The CDR3 DNA reads TGTGCCACCAGCAGCCGGGACAGGGATTCTGGCTACACCTTC. Its protein is CATSSRDRDSGYTF.

The CDR3 nucleotides read TGTGCCAGCAGCCCGGAACCAGCGGAAGAGACCCAGTACTTC. The encoded protein is CASSPEPAEETQYF. The chain is built from TRBV7-2 and TRBJ2-5, with D possibly being TRBD2 (5 bases). The CDR3 length is 14 residues. V was pared by 5 bases and J by 3 bases, with 13 bases between. Germline assignment: CDR1 SGHTA and CDR2 FQGNSA.

This clonotype was seen many times. The chain links TRBV28 to TRBJ1-2, with D perhaps matching TRBD1 (5 bases). Germline CDR1 and CDR2: MDHEN and SYDVKM. The V and J ends lost 3 bases and 4 bases respectively, with 12 bases between them. The CDR3 is 14 amino acids. The CDR3 DNA reads as TGTGCCAGCAGTTTTCTGGCGGGGGGCTATGGCTACACCTTC. Translated: CASSFLAGGYGYTF.

This clonotype was counted a few times. The chain recombines TRBV5-1 with TRBJ1-2; 9 nucleotides line up with TRBD1. The germline CDR1 and CDR2 sequences are SGHRS and YFSETQ. The CDR3 has 14 amino acids. J was trimmed by 6 bases and V by 4 bases; bases with no gene match: 7. DNA of the CDR3: TGCGCCAGCAGCCCGGAGGGGGACAGGGATGGCTACACCTTC. The encoded protein is CASSPEGDRDGYTF.

This clonotype was detected a few times. The chain links TRBV5-1 to TRBJ2-4; possibly TRBD1 for D (6 bases). V dropped 1 base and J dropped 7 bases, with 21 bases sitting between them. The CDR3 contains 17 residues. Germline V gives CDR1 SGHRS, CDR2 YFSETQ. This chain's CDR3 is CASSLSSRQANRNIQYF. CDR3 bases: TGCGCCAGCAGCTTGTCATCGAGACAGGCTAACCGGAACATTCAGTACTTC.

The table lists this clonotype with a few counts. The chain couples TRBV27 to TRBJ1-1; D remains ambiguous. The germline CDR1 and CDR2 sequences are MNHEY and SMNVEV (reference sequence). V was shortened by 5 bases and J by 12 bases, with 16 bases between the two germline ends. CDR3 length: 12 amino acids. Here the CDR3 reads CASSNGPQGPFF. For the CDR3, the DNA is TGTGCCAGCAGTAACGGACCGCAAGGACCTTTCTTT.

This clonotype was observed many times. The chain is built from TRBV29-1 and TRBJ2-3; D is perhaps TRBD1 (6 bases). The CDR3 totals 12 residues. Per the germline V gene, CDR1 is SQVTM and CDR2 is ANQGSEA. With 7 bases removed from V and 5 bases from J, the gap between germline ends came to 13 bases. CDR3 nucleotides: TGCAGCGGGACAGAGGCAGGAGATACGCAGTATTTT. This encodes CSGTEAGDTQYF.

The rearrangement joins TRBV5-1 to TRBJ1-5; possible D gene TRBD1, 5 bases. This CDR3 has 16 amino acids. Trimming took off 1 base at V and 2 bases at J, with 13 bases between the two ends. The germline CDR1 and CDR2 sequences are SGHRS and YFSETQ. Written as DNA, the CDR3 is TGCGCCAGCAGCTTGAACGGGGCGGGTGGCAATCAGCCCCAGCATTTT. Residues: CASSLNGAGGNQPQHF.

The chain uses TRBV11-2 and TRBJ2-5, with 10 bases lining up with TRBD2. The CDR3 extends over 18 amino acids. Germline CDR1 is SGHAT and CDR2 is FQNNGV. With V trimmed by 1 base and J by 5 bases, 13 bases remained unmatched. CDR3 nucleotides: TGTGCCAGCAGCTTAGTTAGAGCGGGAGGGTGGGGAGGCGAGACCCAGTACTTC. This translates into CASSLVRAGGWGGETQYF.

This clonotype was counted only a few times. V and J are TRBV7-9 and TRBJ2-2; 7 bases map to TRBD2. The germline gives CDR1 SEHNR, CDR2 FQNEAQ (reference sequence). V shed 10 bases and J 4 bases; nucleotides not matched to a gene: 12. The length of the CDR3 is 15 residues. CDR3 in DNA: TGTGCCAAAGAACTGGCCGGGAGGATCACCGGGGAGCTGTTTTTT. This translates into CAKELAGRITGELFF. Full variable domain (rest looked up from reference TRBV7-9 and TRBJ2-2): DTGVSQNPRHKITKRGQNVTFRCDPISEHNRLYWYRQTLGQGPEFLTYFQNEAQLEKSRLLSDRFSAERPKGSFSTLEIQRTEQGDSAMYLCAKELAGRITGELFFGEGSRLTVL.

This clonotype was recorded a few times. The chain is built from TRBV3-1 and TRBJ1-6; 10 bases fit TRBD1. CDR3 size: 17 residues. Germline values: CDR1 LGHDT, CDR2 YNNKEL (reference sequence). Germline trimming cut 4 bases from V and 8 bases from J; bases unmatched to any gene: 11. The CDR3: CASSPLDRGRVDSPLHF. The CDR3 DNA reads TGTGCCAGCAGCCCCCTAGACAGGGGGCGAGTGGATTCACCCCTCCACTTT.

The sample holds many counts of this clonotype. The rearrangement joins TRBV11-2 to TRBJ2-3, with D possibly being TRBD2 (6 bases). The CDR3 consists of 18 residues. Looked up from germline, CDR1 is SGHAT and CDR2 is FQNNGV. Deletions cut 5 bases from V and 4 bases from J, with 25 bases between. CDR3 sequence: CASSQSVGGLAGADTQYF. The CDR3 bases are TGTGCCAGCAGCCAGTCCGTTGGAGGGCTAGCTGGCGCAGATACGCAGTATTTT.

This clonotype was observed a handful of times. This rearrangement joins TRBV10-2 to TRBJ2-2, with D possibly matching TRBD2 (5 bases). The CDR3 extends over 14 amino acids. CDR1 is WSHSY and CDR2 is SAAADI in the germline V gene. V lost 6 bases to trimming and J lost 7 bases, with 15 bases between them. CDR3 sequence reads: CASRSRDTGGELFF. For the CDR3, the DNA is TGCGCCAGCAGGTCACGGGATACTGGCGGGGAGCTGTTTTTT.

This clonotype appeared many times. This chain joins TRBV20-1 and TRBJ2-1, with TRBD2 matching over 11 bases. This CDR3 region has 16 residues. The V segment lost 0 bases and the J segment 8 bases; nucleotides outside the gene matches: 9. CDR1 is DFQATT and CDR2 is SNEGSKA in the germline V gene (reference sequence). The CDR3 sequence: CSARENLAGGLDEQFF. CDR3 nucleotides: TGCAGTGCTAGAGAGAATCTAGCGGGGGGATTAGATGAGCAGTTCTTC.

The V gene is TRBV7-8, the J gene TRBJ1-5; TRBD1 aligns across 9 bases. Trimming removed 2 bases from V and 1 base from J; junction bases left unmatched: 3. The CDR3 runs to 16 residues. Germline V gene lookup returns CDR1 SGHVS and CDR2 FQNEAQ. The CDR3 loop reads CASSLTGGISNQPQHF. The DNA for the CDR3 is TGTGCCAGCAGCTTAACAGGGGGCATCAGCAATCAGCCCCAGCATTTT.

Only a few counts were recorded for this clonotype. This chain connects TRBV24-1 to TRBJ2-4, with D possibly TRBD2 on 5 matching bases. CDR3 size: 13 residues. The V and J ends lost 5 bases and 7 bases respectively, with 11 bases between them. From germline, CDR1 is KGHDR and CDR2 SFDVKD. The CDR3 sequence: CATSGNSANIQYF. Here the CDR3 DNA reads TGTGCCACCAGTGGTAATAGCGCCAACATTCAGTACTTC.

This chain uses TRBV5-6 with TRBJ2-3; weak D call: TRBD1 (5 bases). The CDR3 has 14 residues. V was trimmed by 2 bases and J by 2 bases, leaving 9 bases between them. Germline values: CDR1 SGHDT, CDR2 YYEEEE. The DNA of the CDR3 is TGTGCCAGCAGCTTAAGACAGTACACAGATACGCAGTATTTT. It is translated as CASSLRQYTDTQYF.